This TCR beta chain was identified in a study of blood T cell repertoires in COVID-19. Measured with immunoSEQ multiplex PCR; TCRdb has only the in-frame clones, and not every one. This sample has around 290,000 clones, with more than 85% found just once. The length of the CDR3 is 13 residues. The germline V gene encodes CDR1 KGHSH and CDR2 LQKENI. Trimming cost V 6 bases and J 5 bases, with 13 bases left between them. The sequence was collected from a middle-aged man with acute or convalescent COVID-19. Sequencing used peripheral blood. The V call is TRBV18, the J call TRBJ1-2; D call uncertain. The CDR3 coding sequence is TGTGCCAGCTCCGCTTTAGGGAGTTATGGCTACACCTTC. It specifies CASSALGSYGYTF.